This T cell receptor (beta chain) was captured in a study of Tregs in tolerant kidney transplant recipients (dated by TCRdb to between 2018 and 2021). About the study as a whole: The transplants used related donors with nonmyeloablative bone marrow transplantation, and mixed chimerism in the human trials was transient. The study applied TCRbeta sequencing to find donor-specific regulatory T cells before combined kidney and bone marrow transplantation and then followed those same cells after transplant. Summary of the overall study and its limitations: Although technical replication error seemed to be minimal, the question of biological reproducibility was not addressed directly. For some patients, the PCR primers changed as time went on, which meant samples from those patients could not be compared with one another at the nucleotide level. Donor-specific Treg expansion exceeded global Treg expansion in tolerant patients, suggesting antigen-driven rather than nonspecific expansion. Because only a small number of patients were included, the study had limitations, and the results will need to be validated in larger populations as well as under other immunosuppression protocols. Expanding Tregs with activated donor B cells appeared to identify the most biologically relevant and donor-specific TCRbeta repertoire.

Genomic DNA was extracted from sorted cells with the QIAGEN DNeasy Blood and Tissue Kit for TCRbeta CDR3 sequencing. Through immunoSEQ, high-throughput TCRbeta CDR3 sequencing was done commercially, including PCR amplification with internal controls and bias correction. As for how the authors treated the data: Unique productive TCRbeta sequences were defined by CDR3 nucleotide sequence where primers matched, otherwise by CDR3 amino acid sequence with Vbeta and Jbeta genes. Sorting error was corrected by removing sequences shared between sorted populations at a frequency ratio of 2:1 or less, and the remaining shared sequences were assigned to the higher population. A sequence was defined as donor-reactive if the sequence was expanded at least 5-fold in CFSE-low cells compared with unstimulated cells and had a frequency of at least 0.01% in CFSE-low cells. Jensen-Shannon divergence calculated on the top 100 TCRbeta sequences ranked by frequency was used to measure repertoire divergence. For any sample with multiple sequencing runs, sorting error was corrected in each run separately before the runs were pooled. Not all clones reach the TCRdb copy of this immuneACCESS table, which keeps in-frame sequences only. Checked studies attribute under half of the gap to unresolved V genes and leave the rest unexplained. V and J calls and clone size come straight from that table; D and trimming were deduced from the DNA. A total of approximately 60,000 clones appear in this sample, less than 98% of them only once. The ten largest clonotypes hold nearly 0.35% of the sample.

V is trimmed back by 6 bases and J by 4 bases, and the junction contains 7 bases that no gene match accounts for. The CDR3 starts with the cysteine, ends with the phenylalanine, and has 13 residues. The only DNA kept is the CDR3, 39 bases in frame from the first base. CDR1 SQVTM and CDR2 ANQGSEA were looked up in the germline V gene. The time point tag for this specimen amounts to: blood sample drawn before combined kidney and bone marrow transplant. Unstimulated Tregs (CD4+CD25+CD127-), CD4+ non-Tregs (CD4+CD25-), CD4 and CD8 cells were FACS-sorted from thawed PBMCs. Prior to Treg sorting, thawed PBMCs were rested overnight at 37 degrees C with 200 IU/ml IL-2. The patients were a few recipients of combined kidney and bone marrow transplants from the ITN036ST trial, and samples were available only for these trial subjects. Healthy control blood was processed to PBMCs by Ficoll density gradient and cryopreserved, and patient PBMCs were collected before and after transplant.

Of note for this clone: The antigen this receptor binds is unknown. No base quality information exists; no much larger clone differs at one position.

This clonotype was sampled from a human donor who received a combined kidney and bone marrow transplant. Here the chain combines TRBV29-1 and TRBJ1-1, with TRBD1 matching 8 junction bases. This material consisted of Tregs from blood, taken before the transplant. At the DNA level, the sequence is TGCAGCGTAACAGGACAGGGACCCACTGAAGCTTTCTTT. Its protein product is CSVTGQGPTEAFF. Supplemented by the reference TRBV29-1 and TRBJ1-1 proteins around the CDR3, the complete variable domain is SAVISQKPSRDICQRGTSLTIQCQVDSQVTMMFWYRQQPGQSLTLIATANQGSEATYESGFVIDKFPISRPNLTFSTLTVSNMSPEDSSIYLCSVTGQGPTEAFFGQGTRLTVV.